The 10 T cell receptor beta chains below all came from one sample that was sequenced in a study of blood T cell repertoires in COVID-19. Sequencing was performed with immunoSEQ multiplex PCR; in TCRdb, only in-frame clones are kept and a portion is missing. The data show roughly 90,000 clones, around 90% seen once. Sequencing was carried out using peripheral blood. These receptors all stem from a middle-aged man with COVID-19, enrolled during active disease.

The V and J genes are TRBV7-6 and TRBJ2-2, with 10 bases aligning to TRBD1. The CDR3 runs 15 residues. V shed 6 bases and J 6 bases; nucleotides not matched to a gene: 7. CDR1 SGHVS and CDR2 FNYEAQ come from the germline V gene. The DNA for the CDR3 is TGTGCCAGCAGTTCCGGGACAGGGGATCCCGGGGAGCTGTTTTTT. Its translation is CASSSGTGDPGELFF.

This clone occurred once. V usage is TRBV4-2 and J usage is TRBJ1-1, with D possibly matching TRBD1 (5 bases). Germline CDR1 and CDR2: LGHNA and YNFKEQ. The CDR3 spans 16 residues. The V end was cut by 4 bases, the J end by 1 base, with 16 bases between. DNA of the CDR3: TGTGCCAGCAGCCGCCTTTCGGGGGGTAAGAACACTGAAGCTTTCTTT. It yields the protein CASSRLSGGKNTEAFF.

J is TRBJ1-6 and V is TRBV6-1, with no clear D. V lost 2 bases and J lost 8, with 10 bases in between. The germline V gene encodes CDR1 MNHNS and CDR2 SASEGT. This CDR3 has 14 amino acids. CDR3 protein: CASSEIEGYSPLHF. DNA of the CDR3: TGTGCCAGCAGTGAAATCGAGGGCTATTCACCCCTCCACTTT.

The table lists this clone with a few counts. V and J are TRBV19 and TRBJ2-2; 7 positions match TRBD2. The germline CDR1 and CDR2 sequences are LNHDA and SQIVND (reference sequence). The CDR3 length is 17 residues. V was pared by 6 bases and J by 3 bases, with 13 bases of the junction left unmatched. CDR3 DNA sequence: TGTGCCAGTAGCTCAACCTGGACTAGGAAGTACACCGGGGAGCTGTTTTTT. Translating it yields CASSSTWTRKYTGELFF.

This chain joins TRBV9 and TRBJ1-2; D is possibly TRBD1 (6 bases). The CDR3 consists of 16 residues. Germline loops: CDR1 SGDLS, CDR2 YYNGEE. Trimming removed 2 bases at V and 3 bases at J, with 17 bases between. The chain's CDR3 is CASSVGGANGHYGYTF. The CDR3 coding sequence is TGTGCCAGCAGCGTCGGGGGGGCTAACGGTCACTATGGCTACACCTTC.

This chain joins TRBV13 and TRBJ1-4; 8 bases are a match to TRBD1. The length of the CDR3 is 15 residues. V was pared by 5 bases and J by 0 bases, with 2 bases of the junction left unmatched. Germline assignment: CDR1 PRHDT and CDR2 FYEKMQ (reference sequence). CDR3 protein: CASSETGATNEKLFF. The CDR3 nucleotides read TGTGCCAGCAGCGAGACAGGGGCAACTAATGAAAAACTGTTTTTT. Looking up the rest from reference TRBV13 and TRBJ1-4 gives the full variable domain: AAGVIQSPRHLIKEKRETATLKCYPIPRHDTVYWYQQGPGQDPQFLISFYEKMQSDKGSIPDRFSAQQFSDYHSELNMSSLELGDSALYFCASSETGATNEKLFFGSGTQLSVL.

V usage is TRBV27 and J usage is TRBJ1-3; the D is unclear. Per the germline V gene, CDR1 is MNHEY and CDR2 is SMNVEV (reference sequence). The V gene lost 5 bases and the J gene lost 0 bases, with 8 bases spanning the gap. This CDR3 region has 14 residues. CDR3 nucleotide sequence: TGTGCCAGCAGTCACGGGATCTCTGGAAACACCATATATTTT. This encodes CASSHGISGNTIYF.

This clone was detected a few times. The chain couples TRBV23-1 to TRBJ1-1; TRBD1 matches 7 bases. TRBV23-1 is annotated as an ORF whose role is uncertain. The CDR3 is 13 residues long. Trimming took 6 bases from V and 4 from J; bases not matched to a gene: 5. The CDR3 nucleotides read TGCGCCAGCAGAAAACAGGGGTGCACTGAAGCTTTCTTT. This translates into CASRKQGCTEAFF.

This chain joins TRBV21-1 and TRBJ2-7; the table names TRBD1, a call not compared with the DNA. TRBV21-1 is labeled a pseudogene. CDR3 length: 16 residues. The CDR3 is CASRKKRDRGSYEQYF. The DNA of the CDR3 is TGTGCCAGCCGCAAAAAAAGGGACAGGGGATCCTACGAGCAGTACTTC.

The rearrangement joins TRBV2 to TRBJ2-1; no definite D call. The V gene lost 4 bases and the J gene lost 7 bases, with 5 bases spanning the gap. The V gene's germline CDR1 is SNHLY and CDR2 FYNNEI. The CDR3 spans 11 residues. CDR3 amino acids: CASSARNEQFF. The CDR3 DNA reads as TGTGCCAGCAGTGCTCGGAATGAGCAGTTCTTC.